One sample yielded the 14 T cell receptor beta chains listed below, sequenced in a study of resident and recirculating memory T cells in vitiligo. Sequenced by immunoSEQ multiplex PCR; TCRdb stores in-frame clones only, minus some. In the table there are around 70,000 clones, roughly nine tenths of which are singletons. Sequencing was done on a sample of blood. The receptor source for this set is a male donor with vitiligo.

The chain uses TRBV5-5 and TRBJ2-6, with 9 bases matching TRBD2. CDR1 is SGHKS, CDR2 YYEKEE, per germline (reference sequence). The trim removed 5 bases at V and 2 bases at J, leaving 14 bases unmatched. The CDR3 runs to 19 residues. CDR3 sequence reads: CASRPLAGSTRAGANVLTF. The CDR3 DNA reads TGTGCCAGCAGGCCACTAGCGGGCAGCACCAGGGCTGGGGCCAACGTCCTGACTTTC.

This sequence joins TRBV18 and TRBJ2-7; 7 positions agree with TRBD1. The germline gives CDR1 KGHSH, CDR2 LQKENI. This CDR3 comprises 15 residues. V dropped 3 bases and J dropped 4; count of bases not matched to a gene: 9. CDR3 sequence (DNA): TGTGCCAGCTCACCCCAACGGGACAGCTTGTACGAGCAGTACTTC. Protein sequence: CASSPQRDSLYEQYF. The full variable domain, rest sourced from reference TRBV18 and TRBJ2-7, is NAGVMQNPRHLVRRRGQEARLRCSPMKGHSHVYWYRQLPEEGLKFMVYLQKENIIDESGMPKERFSAEFPKEGPSILRIQQVVRGDSAAYFCASSPQRDSLYEQYFGPGTRLTVT.

V gene TRBV9 combines with J gene TRBJ2-3; TRBD1 aligns across 8 bases. The CDR3 has 18 residues. CDR1 and CDR2 (germline): SGDLS, YYNGEE. Losses at the gene ends were 4 bases for V and 4 bases for J; bases not matched to a gene: 17. In nucleotides, the CDR3 is TGTGCCAGCAGCCCCAGGGGGCTAGCTGGGTCCCTATCAGATACGCAGTATTTT. Protein sequence: CASSPRGLAGSLSDTQYF.

The chain recombines TRBV11-2 with TRBJ1-4, with TRBD1 as a possible D gene (5 bases). The length of the CDR3 is 16 residues. Trimming shortened V by 5 bases and J by 2 bases, and 15 bases separated the two germline ends. CDR1 and CDR2 from the germline V gene are SGHAT and FQNNGV. The CDR3 reads CASSPGLGGTNEKLFF. The CDR3, as DNA: TGTGCCAGCAGCCCAGGGCTTGGGGGGACTAATGAAAAACTGTTTTTT.

The chain links TRBV6-6 to TRBJ2-4, with TRBD1 matching over 8 bases. This CDR3 comprises 15 residues. CDR1 is MNHNY and CDR2 is SVGAGI in the germline V gene (reference sequence). The trim removed 6 bases at V and 7 bases at J, leaving 11 bases unmatched. The CDR3 reads CASRSLTGAENIQYF. CDR3 DNA: TGTGCCAGCAGGTCCTTGACAGGGGCGGAGAACATTCAGTACTTC.

The rearrangement links TRBV27 to TRBJ1-2, with D perhaps TRBD1 (5 bases). The V gene lost 3 bases and the J gene lost 2 bases, with 7 bases spanning the gap. CDR3 length equals 13 residues. The germline V gene has CDR1 MNHEY and CDR2 SMNVEV (reference sequence). DNA for the CDR3: TGTGCCAGCAGTTTGGGGGGGAACTATGGCTACACCTTC. Amino acid sequence: CASSLGGNYGYTF.

This clone was found once. The chain uses TRBV19 and TRBJ1-2, with D possibly matching TRBD1 (6 bases). Trimming removed 3 bases from V and 3 bases from J, with 8 bases in between. Germline values: CDR1 LNHDA, CDR2 SQIVND (reference sequence). The CDR3 totals 13 residues. DNA for the CDR3: TGTGCCAGTAGTATCGAGGGGGACTATGGCTACACCTTC. It yields the protein CASSIEGDYGYTF.

This rearrangement joins TRBV6-5 to TRBJ2-1; TRBD1 agrees at 7 bases. This CDR3 has 16 residues. Trimming took 0 bases from V and 9 from J; bases not matched to a gene: 11. Germline assignment: CDR1 MNHEY and CDR2 SVGAGI. The CDR3 coding sequence is TGTGCCAGCAGTTACTCGAGACAGGGCTACTTAGGTGAGCAGTTCTTC. Amino acid sequence: CASSYSRQGYLGEQFF.

J is TRBJ2-7 and V is TRBV5-4; 7 bases are a match to TRBD2. V was clipped by 5 bases and J by 0 bases; unmatched bases: 5. In germline, CDR1 is SGHNT, CDR2 YYREEE (reference sequence). CDR3 length: 14 amino acids. The CDR3 DNA follows: TGTGCCAGCAGGGAACGCGGGGGCTCCTACGAGCAGTACTTC. It encodes CASRERGGSYEQYF.

This clone showed up just once. The rearrangement joins TRBV6-5 to TRBJ2-7; no clear D. V was shortened by 2 bases and J by 2 bases, with 7 bases between the two germline ends. This CDR3 is built from 13 residues. CDR1 and CDR2 (germline): MNHEY, SVGAGI. The CDR3 loop is CASSYGQTYEQYF. As DNA, the CDR3 is TGTGCCAGCAGTTACGGGCAGACCTACGAGCAGTACTTC.

The chain carries TRBV12-5 and TRBJ1-6; D possibly corresponds to TRBD1 (6 bases). Trimming left V 0 bases short and J 10 bases short, with 16 bases between. The CDR3 length is 16 residues. Germline V gene data show CDR1 as LGHNT and CDR2 as FRNRAP. The CDR3 loop reads CASGLVLSGEGSPLHF. The CDR3 coding sequence is TGTGCTAGTGGTTTGGTACTCTCAGGGGAGGGGTCACCCCTCCACTTT. Full variable domain (rest looked up from reference TRBV12-5 and TRBJ1-6): DARVTQTPRHKVTEMGQEVTMRCQPILGHNTVFWYRQTMMQGLELLAYFRNRAPLDDSGMPKDRFSAEMPDATLATLKIQPSEPRDSAVYFCASGLVLSGEGSPLHFGNGTRLTVT.

The chain combines TRBV7-9 with TRBJ2-5, with D possibly matching TRBD2 (7 bases). V was shortened by 7 bases and J by 5 bases, with 20 bases between the two germline ends. This CDR3 region has 15 residues. Germline loops: CDR1 SEHNR, CDR2 FQNEAQ (reference sequence). The chain's CDR3 is CASTTKGGPEETQYF. As DNA, the CDR3 is TGTGCCAGCACCACTAAGGGGGGGCCAGAGGAGACCCAGTACTTC.

The chain has TRBV5-1 and TRBJ1-2; TRBD1 is a possible D gene (5 bases). Trimming stripped 5 bases from V and 3 bases from J, with 23 bases between. This CDR3 is built from 17 residues. Germline V gene lookup returns CDR1 SGHRS and CDR2 YFSETQ. CDR3 residues: CASRIGGEALRDYGYTF. DNA of the CDR3: TGCGCCAGCAGAATCGGAGGGGAAGCCCTTCGGGACTATGGCTACACCTTC.

The rearrangement joins TRBV4-2 to TRBJ2-3; 11 bases align to TRBD2. With 1 base clipped from V and 5 bases from J, the junction kept 5 bases outside the gene matches. This CDR3 comprises 16 residues. CDR1 and CDR2 (germline): LGHNA, YNFKEQ. The chain's CDR3 is CASSQVPSGGQDTQYF. The DNA for the CDR3 is TGTGCCAGCAGCCAAGTACCTAGCGGGGGGCAAGATACGCAGTATTTT.